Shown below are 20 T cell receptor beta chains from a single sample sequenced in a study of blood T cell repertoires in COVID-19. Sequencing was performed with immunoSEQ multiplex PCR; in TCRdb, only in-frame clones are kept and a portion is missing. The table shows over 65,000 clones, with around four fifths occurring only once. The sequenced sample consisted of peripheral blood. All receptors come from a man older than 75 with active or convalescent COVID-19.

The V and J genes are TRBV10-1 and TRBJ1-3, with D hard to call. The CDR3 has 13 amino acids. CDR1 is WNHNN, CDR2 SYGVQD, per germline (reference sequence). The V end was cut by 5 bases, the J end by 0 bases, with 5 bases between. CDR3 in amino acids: CASSPTSGNTIYF. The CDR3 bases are TGCGCCAGCAGTCCTACCTCTGGAAACACCATATATTTT.

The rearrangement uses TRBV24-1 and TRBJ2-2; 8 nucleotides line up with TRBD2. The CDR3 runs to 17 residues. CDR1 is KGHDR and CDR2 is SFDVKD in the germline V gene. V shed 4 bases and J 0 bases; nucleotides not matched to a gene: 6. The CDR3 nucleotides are TGTGCCACCAGTGACCCCACTAGCGGCGCGAACACCGGGGAGCTGTTTTTT. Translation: CATSDPTSGANTGELFF.

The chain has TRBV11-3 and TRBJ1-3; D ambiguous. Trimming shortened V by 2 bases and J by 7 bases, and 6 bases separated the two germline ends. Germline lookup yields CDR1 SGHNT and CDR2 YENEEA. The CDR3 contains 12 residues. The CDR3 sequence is CASSLTANTIYF. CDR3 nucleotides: TGTGCCAGCAGCTTAACAGCCAACACCATATATTTT.

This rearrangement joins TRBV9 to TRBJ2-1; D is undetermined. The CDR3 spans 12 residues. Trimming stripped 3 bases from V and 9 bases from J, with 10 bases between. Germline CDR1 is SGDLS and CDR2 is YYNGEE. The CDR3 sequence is CASSAAATEQFF. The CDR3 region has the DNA TGTGCCAGCAGCGCGGCGGCGACTGAGCAGTTCTTC.

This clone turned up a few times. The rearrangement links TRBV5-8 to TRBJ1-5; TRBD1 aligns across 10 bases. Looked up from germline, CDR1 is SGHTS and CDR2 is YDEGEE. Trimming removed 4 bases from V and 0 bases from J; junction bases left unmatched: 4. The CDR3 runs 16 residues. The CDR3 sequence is CASSKGQGNSNQPQHF. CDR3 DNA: TGTGCCAGCAGCAAGGGACAGGGGAATAGCAATCAGCCCCAGCATTTT.

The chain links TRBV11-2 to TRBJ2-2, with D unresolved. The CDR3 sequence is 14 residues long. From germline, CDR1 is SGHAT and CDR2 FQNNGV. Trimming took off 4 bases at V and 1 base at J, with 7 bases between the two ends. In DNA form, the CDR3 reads TGTGCCAGCAGCTCAGGCTTGAACACCGGGGAGCTGTTTTTT. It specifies CASSSGLNTGELFF.

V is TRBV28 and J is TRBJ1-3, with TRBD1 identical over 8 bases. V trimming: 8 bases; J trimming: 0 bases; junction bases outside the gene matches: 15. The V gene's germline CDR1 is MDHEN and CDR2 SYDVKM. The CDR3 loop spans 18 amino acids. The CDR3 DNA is TGTGCCAGCTCCATCCCCAGGGGGCAAAGGGGCTCTGGAAACACCATATATTTT. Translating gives CASSIPRGQRGSGNTIYF.

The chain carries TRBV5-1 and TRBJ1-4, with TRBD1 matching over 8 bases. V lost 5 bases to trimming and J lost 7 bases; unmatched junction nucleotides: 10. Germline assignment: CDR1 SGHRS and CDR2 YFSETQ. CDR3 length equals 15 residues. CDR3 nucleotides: TGCGCCAGCAGTAACGGACAGGGCAGGGGTGAAAAACTGTTTTTT. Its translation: CASSNGQGRGEKLFF.

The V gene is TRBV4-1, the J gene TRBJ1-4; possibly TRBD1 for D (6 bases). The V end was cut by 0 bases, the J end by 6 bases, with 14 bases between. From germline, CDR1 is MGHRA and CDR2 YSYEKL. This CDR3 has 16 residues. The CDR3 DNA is TGCGCCAGCAGCCAAGAGCTGCACAGGGTGGATGAAAAACTGTTTTTT. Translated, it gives CASSQELHRVDEKLFF.

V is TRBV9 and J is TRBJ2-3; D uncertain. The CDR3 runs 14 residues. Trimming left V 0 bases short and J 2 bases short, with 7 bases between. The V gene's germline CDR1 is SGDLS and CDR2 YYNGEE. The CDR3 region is CASSVGLLTDTQYF. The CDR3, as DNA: TGTGCCAGCAGCGTAGGTCTTCTCACAGATACGCAGTATTTT.

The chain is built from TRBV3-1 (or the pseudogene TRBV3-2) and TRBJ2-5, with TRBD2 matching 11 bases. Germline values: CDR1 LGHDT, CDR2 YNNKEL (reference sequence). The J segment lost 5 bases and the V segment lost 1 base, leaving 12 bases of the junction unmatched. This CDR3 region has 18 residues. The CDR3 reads CASSQGRRLAGKGETQYF. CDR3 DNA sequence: TGTGCCAGCAGCCAAGGACGGCGACTAGCGGGGAAGGGCGAGACCCAGTACTTC.

Here the CDR3 reads CASSFQTGTSKELFF. The CDR3 bases are TGTGCCAGCAGTTTTCAGACAGGGACCTCCAAGGAGCTGTTTTTT. The chain has TRBV25-1 and TRBJ2-2, with TRBD1 matching 7 bases. After removal of 5 bases from V and 10 bases from J, the junction contained 13 bases not matched to a gene. Per germline, CDR1 MGHDK and CDR2 SYGVNS. The CDR3 runs 15 residues.

The CDR3 bases are TGTGCCAGCAGCTCCCATGCTAGCGGGAGCTACGAGCAGTACGTC. Protein: CASSSHASGSYEQYV. V and J are TRBV7-9 and TRBJ2-7, with 10 bases that match TRBD2. The ends lost 4 bases at V and 3 bases at J; junction bases unmatched: 6. CDR3 length equals 15 residues. CDR1 SEHNR and CDR2 FQNEAQ come from the germline V gene (reference sequence).

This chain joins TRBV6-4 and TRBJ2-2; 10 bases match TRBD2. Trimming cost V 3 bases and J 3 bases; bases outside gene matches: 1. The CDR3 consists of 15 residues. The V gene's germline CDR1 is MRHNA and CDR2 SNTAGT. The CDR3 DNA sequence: TGTGCCAGCAGTGAGCTAGCGGGGGACACCGGGGAGCTGTTTTTT. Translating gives CASSELAGDTGELFF.

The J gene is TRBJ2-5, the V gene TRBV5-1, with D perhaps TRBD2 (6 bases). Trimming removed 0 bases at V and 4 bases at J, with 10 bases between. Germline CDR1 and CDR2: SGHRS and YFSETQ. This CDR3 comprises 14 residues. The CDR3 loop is CASSLAGGLETQYF. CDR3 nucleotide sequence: TGCGCCAGCAGCTTGGCCGGAGGGTTAGAGACCCAGTACTTC.

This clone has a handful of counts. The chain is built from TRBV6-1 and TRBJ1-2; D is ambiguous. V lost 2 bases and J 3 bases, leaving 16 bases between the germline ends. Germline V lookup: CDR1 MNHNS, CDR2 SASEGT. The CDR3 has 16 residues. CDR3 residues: CASSEMYEQPYYGYTF. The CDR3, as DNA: TGTGCCAGCAGTGAAATGTATGAACAGCCCTACTATGGCTACACCTTC.

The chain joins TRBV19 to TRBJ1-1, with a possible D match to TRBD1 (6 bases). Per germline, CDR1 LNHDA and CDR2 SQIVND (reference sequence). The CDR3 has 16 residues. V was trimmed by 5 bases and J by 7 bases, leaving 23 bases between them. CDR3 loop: CASSPQQGIWGSEAFF. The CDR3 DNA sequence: TGTGCCAGTAGTCCCCAACAGGGTATATGGGGAAGTGAAGCTTTCTTT.

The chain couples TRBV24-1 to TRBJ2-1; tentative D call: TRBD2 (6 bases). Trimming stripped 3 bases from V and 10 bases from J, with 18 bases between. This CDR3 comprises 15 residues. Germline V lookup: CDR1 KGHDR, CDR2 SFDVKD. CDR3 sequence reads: CATSDPRTTSEEQFF. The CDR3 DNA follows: TGTGCCACCAGTGATCCAAGGACGACTAGTGAGGAGCAGTTCTTC.

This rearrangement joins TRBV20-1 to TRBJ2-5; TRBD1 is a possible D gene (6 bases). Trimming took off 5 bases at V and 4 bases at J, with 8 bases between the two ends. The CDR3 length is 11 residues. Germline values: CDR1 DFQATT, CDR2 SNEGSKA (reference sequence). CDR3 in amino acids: CSAHRAETQYF. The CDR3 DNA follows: TGCAGTGCTCACAGGGCAGAGACCCAGTACTTC.

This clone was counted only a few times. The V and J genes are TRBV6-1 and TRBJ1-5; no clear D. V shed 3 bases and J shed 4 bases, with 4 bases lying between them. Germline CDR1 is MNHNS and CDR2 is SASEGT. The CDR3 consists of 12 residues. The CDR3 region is CASSERNQPQHF. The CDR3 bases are TGTGCCAGCAGTGAGAGGAATCAGCCCCAGCATTTT.